These 27 T cell receptor beta chains were all obtained from the same sample, sequenced in a study of naive and memory T cell subsets. Both TRBC1 and TRBC2 were covered by a beta constant-region primer of two equimolar oligonucleotides. The ligated cDNA underwent four PCR rounds using SP2 and nested alpha and beta constant-region primers. TCRdb reprocessed the UMI-ligation and nested PCR reads via MiXCR and lists one record per CDR3 protein. The repertoire has tens of thousands of distinct CDR3 sequences, approximately 10% of them found once; the top ten carry around 1.3%. Sequenced: naive CD8+ T cells from blood. These TCRs come from a human donor in good health.

V usage is TRBV27 and J usage is TRBJ2-1; TRBD2 is a possible D gene (6 bases). V was cut by 2 bases and J by 7 bases, with 9 bases left in between. This CDR3 has 13 residues. The germline CDR1 and CDR2 sequences are MNHEY and SMNVEV (reference sequence). The CDR3 loop is CASSLTSWNEQFF. The CDR3 nucleotides read TGTGCCAGCAGTTTAACTAGCTGGAATGAGCAGTTCTTC.

The CDR3 is CAWIEPGPNYEQYF. CDR3 DNA: TGTGCCTGGATTGAACCGGGACCGAACTACGAGCAGTACTTC. V and J are TRBV30 and TRBJ2-7; D could derive from TRBD1 or TRBD2 (5 bases each). Germline loops: CDR1 GTSNPN, CDR2 SVGIG (reference sequence). The CDR3 consists of 14 residues. Trimming shortened V by 4 bases and J by 3 bases, and 16 bases separated the two germline ends.

In its sample, this clonotype was seen a few times. The chain has TRBV11-2 and TRBJ2-2, with D unclear. Germline CDR1 reads SGHAT; CDR2 reads FQNNGV. The CDR3 sequence is 15 residues long. Trimming stripped 1 base from V and 3 bases from J, with 9 bases between. CDR3 protein: CASSLATTYTGELFF. In nucleotides, the CDR3 is TGTGCCAGCAGCTTAGCCACGACCTACACCGGGGAGCTGTTTTTT.

This clonotype was picked up a small number of times. The J gene is TRBJ2-7, the V gene TRBV7-2; TRBD2 aligns across 9 bases. Germline V lookup: CDR1 SGHTA, CDR2 FQGNSA. This CDR3 comprises 15 residues. The V segment lost 1 base and the J segment 6 bases; nucleotides outside the gene matches: 7. This CDR3 reads CASSLEAGGRFEQYF. The CDR3 DNA is TGTGCCAGCAGCTTAGAGGCGGGAGGGCGTTTCGAGCAGTACTTC.

The V gene is TRBV20-1, the J gene TRBJ2-3; D is unresolved. Germline-derived CDR1 and CDR2 are DFQATT and SNEGSKA (reference sequence). The germline V and J ends were trimmed by 5 bases and 2 bases, with 8 bases remaining between them. This CDR3 is 12 amino acids long. In DNA, the CDR3 is TGCAGTGCTGGCCTCTACACAGATACGCAGTATTTT. It codes for CSAGLYTDTQYF.

This clonotype appeared many times. CDR3 sequence (DNA): TGTGCCAGCAGCGAACGAGGGACTAGCGGGACGGACTACAGCTCCTACAATGAGCAGTTCTTC. Its protein is CASSERGTSGTDYSSYNEQFF. This chain connects TRBV7-6 to TRBJ2-1; TRBD2 aligns across 13 bases. The CDR3 runs to 21 residues. In germline, CDR1 is SGHVS, CDR2 FNYEAQ. The V gene end was trimmed by 5 bases and the J gene end by 0 bases; junction bases not matched to a gene: 16.

The genes are TRBV28 and TRBJ2-1; a weak D match, TRBD1 (7 bases). Germline assignment: CDR1 MDHEN and CDR2 SYDVKM. Trimming pared 8 bases from V and 0 bases from J, leaving 23 bases between. The CDR3 runs to 18 residues. Here the CDR3 reads CASLKDFRGESSYNEQFF. In nucleotides, the CDR3 is TGTGCCAGCTTAAAAGATTTCAGGGGGGAAAGCTCCTACAATGAGCAGTTCTTC.

In its sample, this clonotype was seen many times. This chain uses TRBV7-6 with TRBJ2-1; TRBD2 agrees at 7 bases. The germline V gene encodes CDR1 SGHVS and CDR2 FNYEAQ. Trimming took 4 bases from V and 0 from J; bases not matched to a gene: 6. The CDR3 has 16 residues. CDR3 coding DNA: TGTGCCAGCAGCTCGAGGGGCGGGAGCTCCTACAATGAGCAGTTCTTC. As protein: CASSSRGGSSYNEQFF.

This clonotype has just a few counts. The V call is TRBV29-1, the J call TRBJ2-3; D is ambiguous. The CDR3 is 11 residues long. Trimming took 3 bases from V and 2 from J, leaving 3 bases between them. Looked up from germline, CDR1 is SQVTM and CDR2 is ANQGSEA. The CDR3 DNA is TGCAGCGTTGAGACCACAGATACGCAGTATTTT. Translated, it gives CSVETTDTQYF.

This clonotype was detected only a few times. The V call is TRBV9, the J call TRBJ2-6; 10 bases line up with TRBD1. Germline trimming cut 1 base from V and 0 bases from J; bases unmatched to any gene: 1. The CDR3 loop spans 17 amino acids. The germline gives CDR1 SGDLS, CDR2 YYNGEE. The CDR3 sequence: CASSVWDRGSGANVLTF. The CDR3 DNA is TGTGCCAGCAGCGTATGGGACAGGGGCTCTGGGGCCAACGTCCTGACTTTC.

This clonotype was detected ten times or more. This chain connects TRBV29-1 to TRBJ2-7; D gene uncertain. The ends were cut back, 8 bases at V and 2 bases at J, with 13 bases in the middle. CDR3 length: 12 amino acids. Germline lookup yields CDR1 SQVTM and CDR2 ANQGSEA. CDR3 amino acids: CSYYGVTYEQYF. The DNA for the CDR3 is TGCAGCTACTACGGTGTCACCTACGAGCAGTACTTC.

The sample holds a few counts of this clonotype. The rearrangement links TRBV27 to TRBJ1-1, with unresolved D. The germline V and J ends were trimmed by 0 bases and 4 bases, with 12 bases remaining between them. Per germline, CDR1 MNHEY and CDR2 SMNVEV (reference sequence). The CDR3 totals 15 residues. CDR3: CASSLSRDHGTEAFF. The DNA for the CDR3 is TGTGCCAGCAGTTTATCTCGTGACCATGGCACTGAAGCTTTCTTT.

This clonotype occurred many times. The J gene is TRBJ2-3, the V gene TRBV10-3; 9 bases are a match to TRBD2. The CDR3 consists of 17 residues. The V and J ends lost 3 bases and 0 bases, in that order; junction bases with no gene match: 7. Looked up from germline, CDR1 is ENHRY and CDR2 is SYGVKD. The CDR3 nucleotides are TGTGCCATCAGTGAATGGGCTAGCGGGACTAGCACAGATACGCAGTATTTT. This gives the protein CAISEWASGTSTDTQYF.

This clonotype was recorded many times. CDR3 coding DNA: TGCAGCGTTGTCTCTGTGTCCACGAGCACAGATACGCAGTATTTT. Amino acids: CSVVSVSTSTDTQYF. This chain uses TRBV29-1 with TRBJ2-3; D gene uncertain. V lost 4 bases, J lost 0 bases, and 14 bases lay in between. The CDR3 has 15 amino acids. The germline V gene encodes CDR1 SQVTM and CDR2 ANQGSEA.

This clonotype was counted a few times. An end of the junction does not agree with germline; a read error may underlie this. This chain uses TRBV7-9 with TRBJ2-7; the match to TRBD2 covers 7 bases. The CDR3 is made up of 10 amino acids. Germline CDR1 reads SEHNR; CDR2 reads FQNEAQ (reference sequence). This CDR3 is CATRPGEGHF. CDR3 coding DNA: TGTGCCACCCGGCCCGGGGAGGGGCACTTC. The variable domain in full, completed from reference TRBV7-9 and TRBJ2-7, reads DTGVSQNPRHKITKRGQNVTFRCDPISEHNRLYWYRQTLGQGPEFLTYFQNEAQLEKSRLLSDRFSAERPKGSFSTLEIQRTEQGDSAMYLCATRPGEGHFGPGTRLTVT.

This chain connects TRBV29-1 to TRBJ2-7; 11 nucleotides line up with TRBD1. CDR1 is SQVTM and CDR2 is ANQGSEA in the germline V gene. CDR3 length equals 15 residues. V trimming: 2 bases; J trimming: 3 bases; junction bases outside the gene matches: 6. CDR3 sequence: CSVELGTGGDYEQYF. The CDR3 DNA reads as TGCAGCGTTGAATTGGGGACAGGGGGAGACTACGAGCAGTACTTC.

This clonotype was detected a few times. This CDR3 is CASSPVGGAGEYYGYTF. CDR3 coding DNA: TGCGCCAGCAGCCCTGTCGGAGGGGCAGGGGAATACTATGGCTACACCTTC. The chain links TRBV4-1 to TRBJ1-2; TRBD1 is a possible D gene (6 bases). Germline CDR1 and CDR2: MGHRA and YSYEKL. Trimming removed 4 bases at V and 3 bases at J, with 21 bases between. This CDR3 is built from 17 residues.

The V gene is TRBV28, the J gene TRBJ2-7; D unclear. V was clipped by 5 bases and J by 3 bases, with 11 bases between them. The V gene's germline CDR1 is MDHEN and CDR2 SYDVKM. CDR3 size: 13 residues. In nucleotides, the CDR3 is TGTGCCAGCAGTCGTCGGTCGTTCTACGAGCAGTACTTC. This sequence encodes CASSRRSFYEQYF.

This clonotype has more than one count but fewer than ten. The chain is built from TRBV6-5 and TRBJ1-2; weak D call: TRBD1 (5 bases). Germline CDR1 and CDR2: MNHEY and SVGAGI. V was clipped by 5 bases and J by 4 bases, with 23 bases between them. This CDR3 contains 17 residues. The CDR3 nucleotides read TGTGCCAGCAGTGGCCCCCTCAGGGACGGGGAAACCTATGGCTACACCTTC. It yields the protein CASSGPLRDGETYGYTF.

The chain employs TRBV5-1 and TRBJ1-1; 10 nucleotides agree with TRBD1. The J segment lost 6 bases and the V segment lost 5 bases, leaving 4 bases of the junction unmatched. Germline CDR1 is SGHRS and CDR2 is YFSETQ. This CDR3 comprises 13 residues. CDR3: CASRSGQGAEAFF. The CDR3 DNA is TGCGCCAGCAGATCCGGACAGGGGGCTGAAGCTTTCTTT.

This clonotype was counted only a few times. The chain joins TRBV12-3 or TRBV12-4 to TRBJ1-2; TRBD1 agrees at 9 bases. After removal of 4 bases from V and 4 bases from J, the junction contained 7 bases not matched to a gene. The CDR3 is made up of 15 amino acids. The CDR3 DNA sequence: TGTGCCAGCAGTTCTACAGGGGGCCACATCTATGGCTACACCTTC. It translates to CASSSTGGHIYGYTF.

Ten or more counts support this clonotype. The chain couples TRBV29-1 to TRBJ2-1; no definite D call. Trimming cost V 7 bases and J 5 bases, with 9 bases left between them. The CDR3 runs to 11 residues. Germline V lookup: CDR1 SQVTM, CDR2 ANQGSEA. The CDR3 region is CSAHLDNEQFF. The CDR3, as DNA: TGCAGCGCCCACTTGGACAATGAGCAGTTCTTC.

This clonotype has ten or more counts. The chain couples TRBV3-1 to TRBJ2-2; possible D gene TRBD2, 6 bases. CDR1 LGHDT and CDR2 YNNKEL come from the germline V gene (reference sequence). V was cut by 3 bases and J by 6 bases, with 17 bases left in between. This CDR3 contains 16 residues. CDR3 loop: CASSHTYGASAGELFF. CDR3 in DNA: TGTGCCAGCAGCCACACGTATGGGGCTAGCGCCGGGGAGCTGTTTTTT.

This clonotype was detected many times. The rearrangement uses TRBV30 and TRBJ2-5, with 7 positions matching TRBD1. Looked up from germline, CDR1 is GTSNPN and CDR2 is SVGIG (reference sequence). The ends lost 7 bases at V and 2 bases at J; junction bases unmatched: 16. The CDR3 is made up of 16 amino acids. CDR3 sequence: CALNSFVWGQQETQYF. The CDR3 DNA is TGTGCCTTAAATTCTTTTGTGTGGGGACAGCAAGAGACCCAGTACTTC.

This clonotype was detected only a few times. CDR3 bases: TGTGCCAGCAGTACCCACCGGGACATAATGAACACCGGGGAGCTGTTTTTT. Encoded protein: CASSTHRDIMNTGELFF. The rearrangement joins TRBV6-5 to TRBJ2-2; a possible D gene is TRBD1 (6 bases). Per the germline V gene, CDR1 is MNHEY and CDR2 is SVGAGI. V lost 5 bases, J lost 1 base, and 17 bases lay in between. The CDR3 has 17 amino acids.

The chain carries TRBV7-9 and TRBJ2-4; maybe TRBD2 (6 bases). Germline values: CDR1 SEHNR, CDR2 FQNEAQ (reference sequence). The CDR3 spans 15 residues. Trimming shortened V by 4 bases and J by 0 bases, and 10 bases separated the two germline ends. Here the CDR3 DNA reads TGTGCCAGCAGCTCCCCGGGACTAGCCAAAAACATTCAGTACTTC. Its translation is CASSSPGLAKNIQYF.

The J gene is TRBJ2-1, the V gene TRBV14; 8 nucleotides match TRBD2. Per germline, CDR1 SGHDN and CDR2 FVKESK. The CDR3 has 17 amino acids. The junction had 9 bases not matched to a gene; V was cut back by 2 bases and J by 3 bases. The CDR3 DNA reads as TGTGCCAGCAGCCAACAAGGACTAGCAGCTTACTACAATGAGCAGTTCTTC. It yields the protein CASSQQGLAAYYNEQFF.